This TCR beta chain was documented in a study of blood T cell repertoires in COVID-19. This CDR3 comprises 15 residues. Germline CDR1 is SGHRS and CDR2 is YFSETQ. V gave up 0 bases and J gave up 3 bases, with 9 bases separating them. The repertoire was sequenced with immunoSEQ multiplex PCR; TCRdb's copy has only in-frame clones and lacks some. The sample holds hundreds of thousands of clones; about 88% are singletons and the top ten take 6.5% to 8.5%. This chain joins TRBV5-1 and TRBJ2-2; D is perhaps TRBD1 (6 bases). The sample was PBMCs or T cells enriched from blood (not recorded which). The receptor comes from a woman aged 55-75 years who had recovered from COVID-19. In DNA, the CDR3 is TGCGCCAGCAGCTTGGGGACAGCTGACACCGGGGAGCTGTTTTTT. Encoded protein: CASSLGTADTGELFF.